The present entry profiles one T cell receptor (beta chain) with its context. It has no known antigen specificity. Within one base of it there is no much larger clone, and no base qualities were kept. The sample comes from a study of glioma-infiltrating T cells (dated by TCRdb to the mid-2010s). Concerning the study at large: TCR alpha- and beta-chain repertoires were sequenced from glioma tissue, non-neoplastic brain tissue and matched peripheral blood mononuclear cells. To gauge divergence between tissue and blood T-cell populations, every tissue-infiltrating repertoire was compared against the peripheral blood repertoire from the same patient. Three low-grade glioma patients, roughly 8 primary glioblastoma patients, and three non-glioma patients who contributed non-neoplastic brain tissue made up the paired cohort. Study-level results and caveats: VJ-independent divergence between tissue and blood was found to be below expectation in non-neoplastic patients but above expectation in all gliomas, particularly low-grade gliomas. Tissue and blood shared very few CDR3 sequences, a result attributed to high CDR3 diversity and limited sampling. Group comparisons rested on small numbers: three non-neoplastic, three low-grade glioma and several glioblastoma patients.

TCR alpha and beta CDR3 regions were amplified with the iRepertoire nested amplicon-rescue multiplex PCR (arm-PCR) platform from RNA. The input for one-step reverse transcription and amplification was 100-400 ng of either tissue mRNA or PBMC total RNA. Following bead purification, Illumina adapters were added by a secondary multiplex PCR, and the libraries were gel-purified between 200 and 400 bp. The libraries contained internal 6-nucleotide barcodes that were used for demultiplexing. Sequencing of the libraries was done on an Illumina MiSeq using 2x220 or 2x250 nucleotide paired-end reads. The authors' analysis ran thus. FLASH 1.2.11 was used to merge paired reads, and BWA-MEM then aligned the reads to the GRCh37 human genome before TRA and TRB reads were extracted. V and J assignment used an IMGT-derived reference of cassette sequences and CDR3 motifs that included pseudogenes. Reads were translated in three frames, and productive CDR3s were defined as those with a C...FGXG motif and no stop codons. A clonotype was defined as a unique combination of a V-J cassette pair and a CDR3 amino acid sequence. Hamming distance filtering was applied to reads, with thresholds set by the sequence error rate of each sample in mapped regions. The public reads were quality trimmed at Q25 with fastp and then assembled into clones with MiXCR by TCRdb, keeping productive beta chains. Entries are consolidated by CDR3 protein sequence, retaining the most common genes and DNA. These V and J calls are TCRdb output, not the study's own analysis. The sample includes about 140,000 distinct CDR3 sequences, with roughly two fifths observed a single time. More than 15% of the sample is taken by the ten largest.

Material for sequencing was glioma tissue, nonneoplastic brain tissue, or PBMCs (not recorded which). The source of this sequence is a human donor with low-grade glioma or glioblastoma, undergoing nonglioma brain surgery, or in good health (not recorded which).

This receptor carries the CDR3 CATSRRGGTDTQYF. The DNA reads as follows: TGTGCCACCAGCAGACGCGGGGGCACAGATACGCAGTATTTT. The chain was built from TRBV15 and TRBJ2-3; the D gene is possibly TRBD2, with 6 bases matching. V drops 2 bases and J drops 1 base, leaving 7 bases in between. Looking up the germline V gene (reference sequence) yields CDR1 LNHNV and CDR2 YYDKDF. The CDR3 spans 14 residues, from the cysteine through the phenylalanine. Here the CDR3 DNA is all that survives: 42 bases in frame from base 1.